Shown below are 7 T cell receptor beta chains from a single sample sequenced in a study of T-cell reconstitution after alpha-beta-depleted transplantation in children. Unique molecular identifiers were incorporated during preparation of the TCRbeta library. TCRdb analysed the PCR reads with MiXCR anew, one entry per CDR3 protein. The table records hundreds of thousands of distinct CDR3 sequences, roughly 13% of them present only once. This material consisted of PBMCs, mostly from graft donor cells, taken 360 days after TCRalphabeta/CD19-depleted stem cell transplant. The receptors shown here come from a male patient aged 10-17 years who had a stem cell transplant for acute myeloid leukemia, so the T cells may come from the graft donor.

The table lists this clonotype with many counts. This rearrangement joins TRBV7-2 to TRBJ2-1; no firm D call. Trimming removed 5 bases from V and 7 bases from J, with 12 bases in between. CDR1 is SGHTA, CDR2 FQGNSA, per germline. The CDR3 sequence is 13 residues long. CDR3 in amino acids: CASSTLIFNEQFF. The CDR3 DNA follows: TGTGCCAGCAGCACTCTAATTTTTAATGAGCAGTTCTTC.

CDR3: CASSVGGLAGYNEQFF. In DNA form, the CDR3 reads TGTGCCAGCAGCGTGGGGGGACTAGCGGGGTACAATGAGCAGTTCTTC. This rearrangement joins TRBV7-9 to TRBJ2-1; 13 positions agree with TRBD2. The CDR3 is 16 residues long. V shed 5 bases, J shed 4 bases, and the junction held 5 bases outside the gene matches. Germline assignment: CDR1 SEHNR and CDR2 FQNEAQ (reference sequence).

The chain employs TRBV28 and TRBJ2-1; 9 bases are shared with TRBD2. V lost 10 bases to trimming and J lost 9 bases; unmatched junction nucleotides: 16. The CDR3 consists of 15 residues. Germline-derived CDR1 and CDR2 are MDHEN and SYDVKM. CDR3 sequence: CAITTVAGAVGEQFF. The CDR3 bases are TGTGCCATCACGACTGTAGCGGGAGCTGTTGGTGAGCAGTTCTTC.

The CDR3 nucleotides read TGTGCCAGCACCCGACAGTGGGACTACGAGCAGTACTTC. Its protein product is CASTRQWDYEQYF. The gene calls are TRBV21-1 and TRBJ2-7; the table's D gene call, TRBD1, was not cross checked with the DNA. TRBV21-1 is tagged as a pseudogene. This CDR3 region has 13 residues.

This clonotype was observed a few times. The chain recombines TRBV29-1 with TRBJ2-1; TRBD2 matches at 8 bases. Germline trimming cut 5 bases from V and 4 bases from J; bases unmatched to any gene: 7. Germline V gene sequence: CDR1 SQVTM, CDR2 ANQGSEA. The CDR3 extends over 14 amino acids. As DNA, the CDR3 is TGCAGCGTTCGGGAGGGATTTAATTACAATGAGCAGTTCTTC. It yields the protein CSVREGFNYNEQFF.

This clonotype has a handful of counts. The chain recombines TRBV29-1 with TRBJ1-2; D remains ambiguous. Per the germline V gene, CDR1 is SQVTM and CDR2 is ANQGSEA. The CDR3 is made up of 14 amino acids. The V end was cut by 4 bases, the J end by 2 bases, with 14 bases between. The CDR3 here is CSVVGKRGNYGYTF. The CDR3 DNA is TGCAGCGTTGTAGGAAAGAGAGGGAACTATGGCTACACCTTC.

This clonotype was seen a handful of times. The rearrangement joins TRBV10-3 to TRBJ2-3; 12 nucleotides align to TRBD2. Germline V lookup: CDR1 ENHRY, CDR2 SYGVKD. Trimming at V came to 4 bases and at J to 0 bases, leaving 2 bases not matched to a gene. This CDR3 region has 16 residues. In DNA, the CDR3 is TGTGCCATCAGTGCCGGGACTAGCGGGAGCACAGATACGCAGTATTTT. Its translation: CAISAGTSGSTDTQYF.